This T cell receptor (beta chain) derives from a study of identical twins. The study's findings and limits: With monozygotic twins, out-of-frame TCR alpha sharing exceeded what models estimated. Cord blood's abundant beta clonotypes had fewer insertions, unlike memory repertoires. A cross-sectional statistical analysis, not follow-up of the same donors, supported the conclusions.

Trimming removed 6 bases from V and 4 bases from J; junction bases left unmatched: 8. The CDR3 is 13 amino acids. Per germline, CDR1 SQVTM and CDR2 ANQGSEA. TCRdb reprocessed the 5' RACE reads via MiXCR and lists one record per CDR3 protein. The data contain approximately 500,000 distinct CDR3 sequences, roughly 15% of them singletons. Regarding this clonotype: Its target is not known.

These data are also associated with another study on yellow fever vaccine responses in identical twins.

The TCR was taken from a woman between 18 and 29 years old in good health. The sequenced sample consisted of CD4+ T cells sorted from blood. The V and J genes are TRBV29-1 and TRBJ1-2; 7 bases match TRBD1. Here the CDR3 reads CSVERGPGYGYTF. CDR3 nucleotides: TGCAGCGTCGAGAGGGGGCCTGGCTATGGCTACACCTTC.